Each of the 5 T cell receptor beta chains below was sequenced from the same sample in a study of blood T cell repertoires in COVID-19. Only in-frame clones appear in the TCRdb table, and some are missing; sequencing was by immunoSEQ multiplex PCR. The sample includes some 150,000 clones, 65% to 85% of them seen just once. Sequencing was done on a sample of peripheral blood. The origin of the receptors is a woman older than 75 with acute or convalescent COVID-19.

The rearrangement links TRBV2 to TRBJ1-1; no definite D call. Germline assignment: CDR1 SNHLY and CDR2 FYNNEI. V was clipped by 3 bases and J by 10 bases, with 15 bases between them. The CDR3 spans 13 residues. For the CDR3, the DNA is TGTGCCAGCAGTGAGATTCAGGCAATGGTAGCTTTCTTT. This sequence encodes CASSEIQAMVAFF.

The chain carries TRBV28 and TRBJ2-1; the match to TRBD2 covers 12 bases. With V trimmed by 7 bases and J by 8 bases, 9 bases remained unmatched. Germline V gives CDR1 MDHEN, CDR2 SYDVKM. CDR3 length: 15 amino acids. CDR3 coding DNA: TGTGCCAGCACCCATTCTAGCGGGAGGGTTGATGAGCAGTTCTTC. This translates into CASTHSSGRVDEQFF.

This chain joins TRBV5-6 and TRBJ2-5; TRBD1 is a possible D gene (5 bases). This CDR3 contains 15 residues. Looked up from germline, CDR1 is SGHDT and CDR2 is YYEEEE. V lost 4 bases and J 1 base, leaving 14 bases between the germline ends. CDR3 nucleotide sequence: TGTGCCAGCAGCCTTGGGGCTGACTCCCAAGAGACCCAGTACTTC. Protein: CASSLGADSQETQYF. The full variable domain, in which reference TRBV5-6 and TRBJ2-5 provide the parts outside the CDR3, is DAGVTQSPTHLIKTRGQQVTLRCSPKSGHDTVSWYQQALGQGPQFIFQYYEEEERQRGNFPDRFSGHQFPNYSSELNVNALLLGDSALYLCASSLGADSQETQYFGPGTRLLVL.

The sample holds a few counts of this clone. Germline is not matched at one junction end, which may reflect a read error. The V and J genes are TRBV6-1 and TRBJ2-3, with D possibly being TRBD2 (6 bases). CDR1 and CDR2 from the germline V gene are MNHNS and SASEGT. This CDR3 is built from 16 residues. The CDR3 protein is CASREGAGRLLDTQYF. The CDR3 DNA sequence: TGTGCCAGCAGAGAAGGGGCAGGGAGGCTTCTAGATACGCAGTATTTT.

J is TRBJ1-6 and V is TRBV6-5; D remains unclear. The V and J ends lost 6 bases and 3 bases respectively, with 9 bases between them. The CDR3 runs to 14 residues. The germline V gene has CDR1 MNHEY and CDR2 SVGAGI. CDR3 residues: CASRGGSYNSPLHF. Written as DNA, the CDR3 is TGTGCCAGCAGGGGAGGAAGCTATAATTCACCCCTCCACTTT.